This entry features one T cell receptor (beta chain) sequence. This sample was included in a study of blood T cell repertoires in COVID-19. Study background: Samples of COVID-19 (acute and convalescent) were obtained from the United States, Italy and Spain.

CDR1 is MNHEY, CDR2 SVGAGI, per germline. V was clipped by 8 bases and J by 1 base; unmatched bases: 7. The CDR3 spans 15 residues. Original analysis: Amplification from reference gene primers served as the basis for estimated nucleated cell counts. The repertoire was sequenced with immunoSEQ multiplex PCR; TCRdb's copy has only in-frame clones and lacks some. D and trimming come from the DNA, and the V and J calls and clone size come from that table. The data contain around 200,000 clones, 70% to 90% of them seen just once; the ten biggest clones take up 0.72%. This clonotype was sampled from a man aged 35-49 years with acute or convalescent COVID-19. Material: peripheral blood. This chain links TRBV6-5 with TRBJ1-5, with 8 bases that match TRBD1. The CDR3 nucleotides read TGTGCCAGCGGTTCAGGGGGCGCGAGCAATCAGCCCCAGCATTTT. Amino acid sequence: CASGSGGASNQPQHF.